This entry describes one T cell receptor (beta chain). Antigen specificity is unknown. TCRdb keeps only in-frame clones here, not all; method: immunoSEQ multiplex PCR. The data contain approximately 140,000 clones, around 94% of them singletons. The source of the sample is a study of T cell responses to AZD1222 COVID-19 vaccine. The study's findings and limits: Reportedly, nearly half of unique spike TCRs recognized epitopes outside B.1.351/B.1.1.7 mutations. It was only a handful of AZD1222 recipients who were seropositive at baseline. It should be noted that donors were predominantly white British and more often female, and clonal diversity was possibly underestimated.

CDR1 is SGHTA and CDR2 is FQGTGA in the germline V gene. This CDR3 comprises 13 residues. The chain links TRBV7-3 to TRBJ2-1; perhaps TRBD1 as D (5 bases). The specimen comprised peripheral blood, sampled on day 0 of AZD1222 vaccination. The clonotype comes from an adult in good health. The CDR3 spells CASGRGGYNEQFF. DNA for the CDR3: TGTGCTAGTGGAAGGGGCGGCTACAATGAGCAGTTCTTC.